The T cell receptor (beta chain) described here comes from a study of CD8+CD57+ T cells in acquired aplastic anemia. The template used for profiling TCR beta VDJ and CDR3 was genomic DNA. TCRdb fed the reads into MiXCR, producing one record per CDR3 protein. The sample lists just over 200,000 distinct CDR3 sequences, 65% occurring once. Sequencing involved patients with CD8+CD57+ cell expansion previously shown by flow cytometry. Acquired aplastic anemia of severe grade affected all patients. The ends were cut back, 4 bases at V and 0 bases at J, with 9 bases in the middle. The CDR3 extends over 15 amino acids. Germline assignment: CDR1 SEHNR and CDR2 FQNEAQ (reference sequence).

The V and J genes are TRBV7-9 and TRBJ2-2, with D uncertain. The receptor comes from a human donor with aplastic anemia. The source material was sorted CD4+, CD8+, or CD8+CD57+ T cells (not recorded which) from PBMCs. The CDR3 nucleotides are TGTGCCAGCAGCTCCGGTCAATCGAACACCGGGGAGCTGTTTTTT. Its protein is CASSSGQSNTGELFF. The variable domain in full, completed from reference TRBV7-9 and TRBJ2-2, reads DTGVSQNPRHKITKRGQNVTFRCDPISEHNRLYWYRQTLGQGPEFLTYFQNEAQLEKSRLLSDRFSAERPKGSFSTLEIQRTEQGDSAMYLCASSSGQSNTGELFFGEGSRLTVL.